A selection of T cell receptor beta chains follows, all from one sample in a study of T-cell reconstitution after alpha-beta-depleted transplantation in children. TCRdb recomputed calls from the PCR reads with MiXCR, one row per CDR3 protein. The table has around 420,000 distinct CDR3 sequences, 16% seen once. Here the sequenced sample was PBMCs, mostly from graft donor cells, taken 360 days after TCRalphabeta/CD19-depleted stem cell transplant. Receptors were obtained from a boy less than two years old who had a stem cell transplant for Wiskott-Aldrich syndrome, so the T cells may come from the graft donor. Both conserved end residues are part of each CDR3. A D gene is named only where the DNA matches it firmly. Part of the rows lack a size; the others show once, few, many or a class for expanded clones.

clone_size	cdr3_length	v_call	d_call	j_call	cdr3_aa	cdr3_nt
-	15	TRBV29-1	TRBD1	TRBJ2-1	CSVEDPGQGYNEQFF	TGCAGCGTTGAAGATCCGGGACAGGGCTACAATGAGCAGTTCTTC
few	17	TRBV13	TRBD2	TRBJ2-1	CASSLGGVAGGPNEQFF	TGTGCCAGCAGCTTAGGTGGCGTTGCGGGAGGGCCCAATGAGCAGTTCTTC
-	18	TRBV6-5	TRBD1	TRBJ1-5	CASSYDNRGVYSNQPQHF	TGTGCCAGCAGTTACGATAACAGGGGCGTTTATAGCAATCAGCCCCAGCATTTT
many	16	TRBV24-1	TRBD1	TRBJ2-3	CATSDPRTGGSDTQYF	TGTGCCACCAGTGATCCCAGGACAGGGGGATCAGATACGCAGTATTTT
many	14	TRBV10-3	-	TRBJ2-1	CAISEPQLWWEQFF	TGTGCCATCAGTGAGCCCCAACTCTGGTGGGAGCAGTTCTTC
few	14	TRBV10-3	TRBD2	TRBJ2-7	CATRVLAGAYEQYF	TGTGCCACCAGAGTCCTAGCGGGAGCTTACGAGCAGTACTTC
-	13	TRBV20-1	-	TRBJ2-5	CSARQQVKETQYF	TGCAGTGCTAGACAACAGGTCAAAGAGACCCAGTACTTC
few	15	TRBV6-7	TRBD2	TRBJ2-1	CASSSSSGRPDEQFF	TGTGCCAGCAGTTCTTCTAGCGGGAGACCAGATGAGCAGTTCTTC
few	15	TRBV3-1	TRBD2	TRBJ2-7	CASSQRAGGSYEQYF	TGTGCCAGCAGCCAACGAGCGGGGGGATCCTACGAGCAGTACTTC
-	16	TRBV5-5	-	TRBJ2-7	CASSLAMQGPSYEQYF	TGTGCCAGCAGCTTGGCGATGCAGGGCCCTTCCTACGAGCAGTACTTC
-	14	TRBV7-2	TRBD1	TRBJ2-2	CASSWTGGPGELFF	TGTGCCAGCAGCTGGACAGGGGGCCCCGGGGAGCTGTTTTTT
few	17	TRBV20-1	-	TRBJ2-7	CSATHSSLRTYHYEQYF	TGCAGTGCTACGCACAGCTCCTTGCGGACCTATCACTACGAGCAGTACTTC
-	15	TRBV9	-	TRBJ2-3	CASSAGTHRTDTQYF	TGTGCCAGCAGCGCGGGAACGCACCGCACAGATACGCAGTATTTT
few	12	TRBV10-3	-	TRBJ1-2	CAIRRDTSGYTF	TGTGCCATCAGGAGGGACACCTCGGGCTACACCTTC
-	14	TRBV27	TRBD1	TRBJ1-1	CASSKTGPNTEAFF	TGTGCCAGCAGTAAGACAGGGCCGAACACTGAAGCTTTCTTT
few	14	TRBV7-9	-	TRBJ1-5	CASSGYGGNQPQHF	TGTGCCAGCAGCGGCTATGGGGGCAATCAGCCCCAGCATTTT
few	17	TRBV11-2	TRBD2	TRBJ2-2	CASSLEYSGGNTGELFF	TGTGCCAGCAGCTTAGAATATAGCGGGGGGAACACCGGGGAGCTGTTTTTT
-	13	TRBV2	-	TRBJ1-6	CASIWGRDSPLHF	TGTGCCAGCATTTGGGGGCGGGATTCACCCCTCCACTTT
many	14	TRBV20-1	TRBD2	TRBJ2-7	CSASSSGFSYEQYF	TGCAGTGCTAGTTCTAGCGGATTCTCCTACGAGCAGTACTTC
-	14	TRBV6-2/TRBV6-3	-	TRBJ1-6	CASSYTARNSPLHF	TGTGCCAGCAGTTACACGGCGAGGAATTCACCCCTCCACTTT
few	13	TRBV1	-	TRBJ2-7	CTSSRGLTYEQYF	TGCACCAGCAGCCGGGGGCTTACCTACGAGCAGTACTTC
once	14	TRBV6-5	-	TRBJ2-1	CASSFRGRLNEQFF	TGTGCCAGCAGTTTCCGGGGGAGGCTCAATGAGCAGTTCTTC
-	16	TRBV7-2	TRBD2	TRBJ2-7	CASSLRETSGRAEQYF	TGTGCCAGCAGCTTACGCGAGACTAGCGGGAGGGCCGAGCAGTACTTC
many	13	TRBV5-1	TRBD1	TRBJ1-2	CASSPGQGQGYTF	TGCGCCAGCAGCCCTGGACAGGGGCAAGGCTACACCTTC
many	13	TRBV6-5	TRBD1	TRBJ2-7	CASSLGQPYEQYF	TGTGCCAGCAGCCTGGGACAGCCCTACGAGCAGTACTTC
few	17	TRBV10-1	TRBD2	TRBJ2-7	CASSETASGSFSYEQYF	TGCGCCAGCAGTGAGACCGCTAGCGGGAGTTTTTCCTACGAGCAGTACTTC
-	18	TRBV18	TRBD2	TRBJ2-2	CASSRLIKREPGTGELFF	TGTGCCAGCTCACGATTAATCAAGCGGGAGCCGGGCACCGGGGAGCTGTTTTTT
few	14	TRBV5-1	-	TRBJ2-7	CASSLGGRRYEQYF	TGCGCCAGCAGCTTGGGCGGACGGCGCTACGAGCAGTACTTC
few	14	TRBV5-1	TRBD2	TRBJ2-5	CASSWGTSRETQYF	TGCGCCAGCAGCTGGGGGACTAGTCGAGAGACCCAGTACTTC
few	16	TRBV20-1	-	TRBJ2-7	CSARRQGAIFRNEQYF	TGCAGTGCTAGGAGGCAGGGCGCAATCTTCAGAAACGAGCAGTACTTC
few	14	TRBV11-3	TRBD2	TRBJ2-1	CASSSGTSWNEQFF	TGTGCCAGCAGCTCCGGGACTAGCTGGAATGAGCAGTTCTTC
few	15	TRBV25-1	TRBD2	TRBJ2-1	CASSKTSGRASEQFF	TGTGCCAGCAGCAAGACTAGCGGGAGGGCCAGTGAGCAGTTCTTC
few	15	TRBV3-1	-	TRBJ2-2	CASSGDRLTTGELFF	TGTGCCAGCAGCGGTGACAGGCTTACTACCGGGGAGCTGTTTTTT
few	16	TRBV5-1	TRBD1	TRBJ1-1	CASRLGQALVNTEAFF	TGCGCCAGCAGACTAGGACAGGCACTAGTGAACACTGAAGCTTTCTTT
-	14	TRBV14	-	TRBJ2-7	CASSQVGSSYEQYF	TGTGCCAGCAGCCAAGTCGGCAGCTCCTACGAGCAGTACTTC